This note documents a single T cell receptor beta chain sequence. This clonotype was seen ten or more times. Which antigen it targets is not known. No much larger clonotype is one base removed from it; base qualities were not supplied. V gives up 4 bases and J gives up 6 bases, and the segment between their germline ends measures 16 bases. Based on the germline V gene (reference sequence), the CDR1 and CDR2 sequences are LGHDT and YNNKEL. From its cysteine to its phenylalanine, the CDR3 spans 14 amino acids. Only CDR3 DNA remains: 42 bases, in frame from the first base. This sample was taken from a study of blood T cells in healthy people across ages (dated by TCRdb to about 2015). For the wider study: Template switching captured roughly one uniquely barcoded TCR beta cDNA molecule per two T cells in model experiments. The donors were split into four age groups: young (average around 16 years), middle-aged (over 35), aged (about 56) and long-lived (under 90). The study measured age-related changes in TCR beta repertoire diversity using deep sequencing normalized with unique cDNA molecular identifiers. Using the same blood draw, the study looked at two additional independent replicas of 1 million unique cDNA reads for two donors, one aged 18 to 30 and the other aged 80 or older. To avoid experimental bias, donors of different ages were randomly spread across the sequencing lanes.

Library preparation was by 5' RACE. For sequencing, an Illumina HiSeq 2500 was employed. A second about 6 to 11 cycle PCR used a sample-barcoded 5' primer and a J-beta primer mix. Each TCR beta cDNA molecule received a unique molecular identifier from a template-switch 5' adaptor carrying 12 random nucleotides. Each sample yielded at least 3 million CDR3-containing paired-end reads. All of the RNA was converted into first-strand cDNA using the Mint cDNA synthesis kit, with a TRBC-specific oligonucleotide serving as the primer. Following uracil-DNA glycosylase treatment, a first 18-cycle PCR with universal primers M1SS and BC2_uni_R was performed on all cDNA. The original methods were these. Each sample was normalized by randomly selecting 1 million high-quality reads, each carrying a distinct molecular identifier. Instead of being binned into consensus sequences, reads that shared molecular identifiers were thrown out. CDR3 identification, clonotype clustering and error correction used MiTCR with a Q25 quality threshold and the strictest error-elimination algorithm. A nonparametric unseen species model with Euler transformation was used to estimate a lower bound on total TCR beta diversity. Starting from the raw public reads, TCRdb applied fastp trimming at Q25, assembled clones with MiXCR and retained in-frame beta chains. Duplicate CDR3 protein sequences are folded into a single record with the most common DNA and genes. What appears here as the V and J calls and clone size reflects TCRdb's work, not the paper's. The sample yields roughly 730,000 distinct CDR3 sequences; roughly 50% were counted once. The ten largest account for more than 25% of the sample.

The investigation overall reported the following: Total diversity estimates from one million sequenced T cells were considered lower bounds and underestimates. Compared with the aged group, more naive CD4+ T cells, fewer expanded clones and increased TCR diversity were shown by the long-lived group, suggesting age selection. As age increased, observed TCR beta diversity per million T cells dropped in a roughly linear way, and a significant reduction was already evident by age 40. There was a strong correlation between observed TCR beta diversity and the percentage of naive T cells measured by flow cytometry. Conclusive comparison of naive and antigen-experienced compartments was prevented by the profiling of bulk unsorted PBMCs. Because donor CMV infection status was unknown, age-related changes in expanded clonotypes were potentially confounded.

The donors were roughly 40 Caucasian individuals from Russia, aged roughly 6 to 100 years, who were systemically healthy. Each donor gave 8 to 10 milliliters of peripheral blood, drawn into EDTA-treated Vacutainer tubes. Ficoll-Paque density-gradient centrifugation was used to isolate PBMCs, with at least 7 million per sample. Total RNA, at least 5 micrograms per sample, was extracted from PBMCs with Trizol reagent. For every donor, flow cytometry on a PBMC aliquot measured the percentage of naive CD45RAhigh/CD27high T cells. Here the chain combines TRBV3-1 and TRBJ2-7, with TRBD1 tentatively as D gene (6 bases match). The material sequenced was blood. The TCR originated in a man aged 35-49 years in good health. CDR3 protein: CASSPTPRGGEQYF. The DNA is as follows: TGTGCCAGCAGCCCCACTCCCAGGGGCGGCGAGCAGTACTTC.